The rows below give T cell receptor beta chains drawn from one sample of a study of shared clonotypes between healthy human individuals. Assay: immunoSEQ multiplex PCR; the TCRdb copy retains only in-frame clones and omits some. The sample carries hundreds of thousands of clones, roughly 95% recorded once. The specimen sequenced was naive CD4+ T cells sorted from blood. Receptors were obtained from a woman aged 30 to 39 in good health. Both conserved end residues are part of each CDR3. A D gene is named only where the DNA matches it firmly. For some rows the clone size is stated as once, few or many, or as a class when expanded; others skip it.

j_gene	d_gene	abundance	v_gene	CDR3aa	CDR3nt
TRBJ1-1	-	-	TRBV5-1	CASSLAGVRTEAFF	TGCGCCAGCAGCTTGGCAGGGGTCCGCACTGAAGCTTTCTTT
TRBJ2-3	-	-	TRBV25-1	CASSTRGGTDTQYF	TGTGCCAGCAGTACCCGCGGGGGCACAGATACGCAGTATTTT
TRBJ2-1	-	-	TRBV30	CAWSPLGRGRNYNEQFF	TGTGCCTGGAGTCCCCTCGGTCGAGGGAGAAATTACAATGAGCAGTTCTTC
TRBJ2-7	TRBD2	-	TRBV18	CASSQPGLPSYEQYF	TGTGCCAGCTCTCAACCGGGACTACCATCCTACGAGCAGTACTTC
TRBJ1-4	-	-	TRBV19	CASSPRGGINEKLFF	TGTGCCAGTAGTCCCCGGGGCGGTATCAATGAAAAACTGTTTTTT
TRBJ2-7	-	once	TRBV6-6	CASSYEGTYEQYF	TGTGCCAGCAGTTACGAGGGCACCTACGAGCAGTACTTC
TRBJ2-7	-	-	TRBV13	CASSRQGSYYEQYF	TGTGCCAGCAGCCGCCAGGGCTCGTACTACGAGCAGTACTTC
TRBJ1-2	-	-	TRBV30	CAWSDRGAGYGYTF	TGTGCCTGGAGTGATCGGGGGGCGGGGTATGGCTACACCTTC
TRBJ1-3	-	-	TRBV28	CASSGGIGATGNTIYF	TGTGCCAGCTCCGGGGGTATAGGGGCGACTGGAAACACCATATATTTT
TRBJ2-7	-	-	TRBV18	CASSPLRTYEQYF	TGTGCCAGCTCACCACTGCGAACCTACGAGCAGTACTTC
TRBJ2-1	-	once	TRBV5-1	CASSLGAWLASYNEQFF	TGCGCCAGCAGCTTGGGAGCTTGGCTGGCCTCCTACAATGAGCAGTTCTTC
TRBJ1-3	-	-	TRBV7-3	CASSLGASGNTIYF	TGTGCCAGCAGCTTGGGGGCCTCTGGAAACACCATATATTTT
TRBJ1-2	-	-	TRBV30	CAWSVLVGERNGYTF	TGTGCCTGGAGTGTGCTCGTCGGGGAAAGAAATGGCTACACCTTC
TRBJ1-2	TRBD1	-	TRBV28	CASRVGGQGVYGYTF	TGTGCCAGCAGGGTAGGGGGACAGGGAGTATATGGCTACACCTTC
TRBJ1-1	TRBD1	-	TRBV7-3	CASSYRGKNSEAFF	TGTGCCAGCAGCTACAGGGGGAAAAACTCTGAAGCTTTCTTT
TRBJ1-4	-	-	TRBV9	CASSVNAGRNEKLFF	TGTGCCAGCAGCGTCAATGCCGGGAGGAATGAAAAACTGTTTTTT
TRBJ1-1	-	-	TRBV19	CASSPGRENTEAFF	TGTGCCAGTAGCCCGGGACGGGAGAACACTGAAGCTTTCTTT
TRBJ2-7	-	-	TRBV21-1	CARGGLAAFGRNEQYF	TGTGCCAGAGGGGGACTAGCGGCCTTCGGGAGGAACGAGCAGTACTTC
TRBJ1-4	-	-	TRBV5-1	CASSAGTQNEKLFF	TGCGCCAGCAGCGCCGGGACGCAGAATGAAAAACTGTTTTTT
TRBJ1-2	-	-	TRBV6-5	CASSSKRRTRSYGYTF	TGTGCCAGCAGTTCCAAAAGACGGACCCGAAGCTATGGCTACACCTTC
TRBJ1-2	-	-	TRBV30	CAWSGGFGYTF	TGTGCCTGGAGCGGCGGGTTTGGCTACACCTTC
TRBJ1-2	-	-	TRBV28	CASSVPGKIDGYTF	TGTGCCAGCTCCGTACCAGGGAAGATAGATGGCTACACCTTC
TRBJ2-5	-	-	TRBV27	CASSQSGVGETQYF	TGTGCCAGCAGTCAATCGGGGGTAGGTGAGACCCAGTACTTC
TRBJ2-7	TRBD1	-	TRBV11-3	CASSRTANRGHYEQYF	TGTGCCAGCAGCCGAACGGCAAACAGGGGACACTACGAGCAGTACTTC
TRBJ2-7	-	-	TRBV28	CASSLLPYEQYF	TGTGCCAGCAGTTTATTACCTTACGAGCAGTACTTC
TRBJ2-7	-	-	TRBV5-1	CASSLASGKGIYEQYF	TGCGCCAGCAGCTTGGCCTCAGGGAAAGGCATATACGAGCAGTACTTC
TRBJ1-5	-	once	TRBV27	CASRPQGILAQPQHF	TGTGCCAGCAGACCACAGGGTATTCTCGCTCAGCCCCAGCATTTT
TRBJ1-1	-	-	TRBV7-9	CASSLNTGSEAFF	TGTGCCAGCAGTCTCAACACGGGGTCTGAAGCTTTCTTT
TRBJ1-4	TRBD1	-	TRBV11-2	CASSLRRGTGVYEKLFF	TGTGCCAGCAGCTTAAGGCGCGGGACAGGGGTTTACGAAAAACTGTTTTTT
TRBJ2-3	-	-	TRBV4-2	CASSQLLEGSDTQYF	TGTGCCAGCAGCCAGCTACTAGAGGGCTCAGATACGCAGTATTTT
TRBJ1-2	-	few	TRBV7-9	CASSSWGPRYGYTF	TGTGCCAGCAGTTCGTGGGGGCCCAGATATGGCTACACCTTC
TRBJ2-7	-	-	TRBV6-1	CASSARDFSYEQYF	TGTGCCAGCAGTGCCCGGGACTTCTCCTACGAGCAGTACTTC
TRBJ2-1	TRBD2	-	TRBV28	CASTGTSGSLYEQFF	TGTGCCAGCACCGGGACTAGCGGGAGTCTGTATGAGCAGTTCTTC
TRBJ1-5	TRBD1	-	TRBV27	CASSFTGATPGNQPQHF	TGTGCCAGCAGTTTTACAGGGGCAACTCCGGGCAATCAGCCCCAGCATTTT
TRBJ2-1	-	-	TRBV6-6	CASSYWTRGDSNEQFF	TGTGCCAGCAGTTACTGGACCAGGGGGGACTCCAATGAGCAGTTCTTC
TRBJ1-2	-	-	TRBV6-4	CASPLARAGGDYYGYTF	TGTGCCAGCCCACTTGCCCGGGCAGGTGGCGACTACTATGGCTACACCTTC
TRBJ1-5	TRBD1	-	TRBV5-1	CASSSGTGSGQPQHF	TGCGCCAGCAGCTCCGGGACAGGGTCCGGTCAGCCCCAGCATTTT
TRBJ2-6	TRBD1	-	TRBV4-1	CASSRDVTGGSGANVLTF	TGCGCCAGCAGCCGAGATGTGACAGGGGGCTCTGGGGCCAACGTCCTGACTTTC
TRBJ2-2	-	-	TRBV15	CATSSHRNTGELFF	TGTGCCACCAGCAGTCACAGAAACACCGGGGAGCTGTTTTTT
TRBJ1-2	-	-	TRBV5-6	CASSLFRVVYGYTF	TGTGCCAGCAGCTTGTTCAGGGTGGTCTATGGCTACACCTTC